This record covers a single T cell receptor (beta chain). What it recognizes is unknown. Germline V gene data show CDR1 as MDHEN and CDR2 as SYDVKM. The CDR3 is 15 residues long. The V and J ends lost 5 bases and 4 bases, in that order; junction bases with no gene match: 6. This sample is part of a study of cytomegalovirus exposure and HLA in healthy donors. The donors were members of the validation cohort comprising over 90 subjects, separate from the roughly 650-subject first cohort. General study points: Subsequent analysis found a tendency for first-cohort TCR clusters to co-occur within the 110 or so validation repertoires.

TCRdb's table, derived via immunoSEQ multiplex PCR, lists solely in-frame clones and lacks some. The sample yields about 280,000 clones, around 87% seen once. The clonotype originates from a woman aged 18-35 years in good health and CMV-seronegative. The chain combines TRBV28 with TRBJ2-1; 9 nucleotides agree with TRBD1. Input material: PBMCs. The CDR3 region is CASSITGGTYNEQFF. The DNA for the CDR3 is TGTGCCAGCAGTATAACAGGGGGCACTTACAATGAGCAGTTCTTC.